Listed below are T cell receptor beta chains from one sample, sequenced in a study of human T cells and chemical hapten exposure. MiXCR, applied by TCRdb to the RACE reads, yields one record per CDR3 protein. The top ten hold approximately 3.4% of the sample, which has around 69,000 distinct CDR3 sequences, around 8.8% seen once. Sequencing was performed on whole blood, taken in connection with sensitization to the hapten diphenylcyclopropenone (DPC). These receptors were collected from a woman between 50 and 59 years old with alopecia areata. Some clones in this sample may be carry-over from other donors' samples. The CDR3 runs from the conserved cysteine through the conserved F or W. A D gene is named only where the DNA matches it firmly. The size of a clone is reported for some rows only, either as once, few or many, or as a class for expanded clones.

J gene,D gene,V gene,clone size,CDR3 protein,CDR3 DNA
TRBJ2-3,TRBD1,TRBV5-4,NA,CASSLDRDRQSDTQYF,TGTGCCAGCAGCCTGGACCGGGACAGACAATCAGATACGCAGTATTTT
TRBJ2-7,NA,TRBV7-9,NA,CASSLSSHEQYF,TGTGCCAGCAGCCTTAGCTCTCACGAGCAGTACTTC
TRBJ1-2,NA,TRBV5-1,NA,CASSQGEWDGYTF,TGCGCCAGCAGCCAAGGGGAATGGGATGGCTACACCTTC
TRBJ1-5,NA,TRBV12-3/TRBV12-4,few,CASSFGRGAPQHF,TGTGCCAGCAGTTTTGGCAGGGGCGCGCCCCAGCATTTT
TRBJ2-7,NA,TRBV5-1,few,CASSTSSGSYEQYF,TGCGCCAGCAGCACGTCAAGCGGTTCTTACGAGCAGTACTTC
TRBJ1-2,NA,TRBV29-1,many,CSVERINRGYTF,TGCAGCGTTGAAAGAATTAATAGGGGCTACACCTTC
TRBJ2-4,NA,TRBV7-2,NA,CASSLSRNENIQYF,TGTGCCAGCAGCTTAAGCAGAAACGAAAACATTCAGTACTTC
TRBJ1-5,NA,TRBV20-1,many,CSARDPGGSNQPQHF,TGCAGTGCTAGAGATCCGGGGGGGAGCAATCAGCCCCAGCATTTT
TRBJ2-1,TRBD2,TRBV12-3/TRBV12-4,NA,CASSPGGGANEQFF,TGTGCCAGCAGTCCCGGGGGGGGGGCCAATGAGCAGTTCTTC
TRBJ1-1,TRBD1,TRBV27,NA,CASSLHLGTGEGAFF,TGTGCCAGCAGTTTACATTTAGGGACAGGGGAAGGGGCTTTCTTT
TRBJ2-3,NA,TRBV18,few,CASSPPGPGRTDTQYF,TGTGCCAGCTCACCACCCGGTCCCGGTCGGACAGATACGCAGTATTTT
TRBJ1-5,NA,TRBV19,NA,CASSIPPSPQHF,TGTGCCAGTAGTATCCCCCCTTCTCCCCAGCATTTT
TRBJ2-1,TRBD2,TRBV5-6,many,CASSSGLAIGDEQFF,TGTGCCAGCAGCTCCGGACTAGCCATCGGGGATGAGCAGTTCTTC
TRBJ2-7,TRBD2,TRBV12-3/TRBV12-4,many,CASSFLGGGEQYF,TGTGCCAGCAGTTTCCTCGGGGGGGGAGAGCAGTACTTC
TRBJ1-2,NA,TRBV6-5,few,CASSYGTDPTVLYGYTF,TGTGCCAGCAGTTACGGAACAGATCCGACAGTACTCTATGGCTACACCTTC
TRBJ1-4,NA,TRBV5-6,many,CASSPFPAGVGEKLFF,TGTGCCAGCAGCCCCTTCCCTGCAGGGGTGGGTGAAAAACTGTTTTTT
TRBJ2-5,TRBD1,TRBV13,NA,CASVLATGAQETQYF,TGTGCCAGCGTCCTGGCGACAGGGGCCCAAGAGACCCAGTACTTC
TRBJ2-3,NA,TRBV3-1,few,CASSQEDTQYF,TGTGCCAGCAGCCAAGAAGATACGCAGTATTTT
TRBJ1-3,NA,TRBV12-3/TRBV12-4,NA,CASSFNPGRVVGNTIYF,TGTGCCAGCAGTTTTAACCCTGGGAGGGTAGTTGGAAACACCATATATTTT
TRBJ1-5,NA,TRBV5-1,NA,CASSQDDNQPQHF,TGCGCCAGCAGCCAGGACGATAATCAGCCCCAGCATTTT
TRBJ1-2,NA,TRBV12-3/TRBV12-4,NA,CASSLGPLGYTF,TGTGCCAGCAGTTTAGGGCCGTTAGGCTACACCTTC
TRBJ2-2,NA,TRBV29-1,many,CSAGRTNTGELFF,TGCAGCGCGGGACGGACGAACACCGGGGAGCTGTTTTTT
TRBJ1-1,NA,TRBV12-3/TRBV12-4,NA,CASSFSTVNTEAFF,TGTGCCAGCAGTTTTTCGACAGTGAACACTGAAGCTTTCTTT
TRBJ2-3,TRBD1,TRBV7-2,few,CASSPTGGSTDTQYF,TGTGCCAGCAGCCCGACAGGGGGGTCCACAGATACGCAGTATTTT
TRBJ2-6,NA,TRBV5-4,many,CASSYGSSGANVLTF,TGTGCCAGCAGCTACGGAAGCTCTGGGGCCAACGTCCTGACTTTC
TRBJ2-3,TRBD2,TRBV27,NA,CATGAGLAGDTQYF,TGTGCCACCGGGGCGGGGCTAGCGGGTGATACGCAGTATTTT
TRBJ2-5,NA,TRBV7-2,NA,CASSPGLGGRTQYF,TGTGCCAGCAGCCCCGGGCTGGGGGGAAGGACCCAGTACTTC
TRBJ2-1,NA,TRBV12-5,few,CASGHDAGAPMRWQFF,TGTGCTAGTGGCCACGATGCAGGGGCACCAATGAGATGGCAGTTCTTC
TRBJ2-3,TRBD2,TRBV6-2/TRBV6-3,few,CASSLQRGATDTQYF,TGTGCCAGCAGTCTACAGCGGGGGGCCACAGATACGCAGTATTTT
TRBJ1-5,TRBD1,TRBV20-1,few,CSARWDRAHQPQHF,TGCAGTGCTAGGTGGGACAGGGCCCATCAGCCCCAGCATTTT
TRBJ2-3,TRBD1,TRBV30,many,CAWRRTGALSTDTQYF,TGTGCCTGGAGGAGGACAGGGGCCCTTAGCACAGATACGCAGTATTTT
TRBJ2-3,NA,TRBV7-2,NA,CASSFISGLTDTQYF,TGTGCCAGCAGCTTCATTAGCGGACTCACAGATACGCAGTATTTT
TRBJ2-1,NA,TRBV20-1,NA,CSARDPMGNEQFF,TGCAGTGCTAGAGATCCGATGGGGAATGAGCAGTTCTTC
TRBJ2-6,TRBD2,TRBV28,few,CASSLWAAGAGANVLTF,TGTGCCAGCAGTTTATGGGCGGCGGGGGCTGGGGCCAACGTCCTGACTTTC
TRBJ1-4,NA,TRBV20-1,NA,CSAREQGEKLFF,TGCAGTGCCAGAGAACAGGGAGAAAAACTGTTTTTT
TRBJ1-1,NA,TRBV4-1,few,CASSQDSSRRGPVRNTEAFF,TGCGCCAGCAGCCAAGATAGTAGTCGAAGGGGACCTGTAAGGAACACTGAAGCTTTCTTT
TRBJ2-3,NA,TRBV4-2,NA,CASSLQRVSTDTQYF,TGTGCCAGCAGCCTTCAGCGGGTTTCCACAGATACGCAGTATTTT
TRBJ2-7,NA,TRBV28,few,CASSYHQQSSYEQYF,TGTGCCAGCAGTTACCATCAACAGAGCTCCTACGAGCAGTACTTC
TRBJ1-4,NA,TRBV6-5,NA,CASSYSFGTGNEKLFF,TGTGCCAGCAGTTACTCGTTTGGGACCGGTAATGAAAAACTGTTTTTT
TRBJ1-1,NA,TRBV12-3/TRBV12-4,few,CASSSGFAEAFF,TGTGCCAGCAGTTCGGGATTCGCTGAAGCTTTCTTT
TRBJ1-3,NA,TRBV4-1,many,CASSPDRSSGNTIYF,TGCGCCAGCAGCCCCGACAGGTCCTCTGGAAACACCATATATTTT